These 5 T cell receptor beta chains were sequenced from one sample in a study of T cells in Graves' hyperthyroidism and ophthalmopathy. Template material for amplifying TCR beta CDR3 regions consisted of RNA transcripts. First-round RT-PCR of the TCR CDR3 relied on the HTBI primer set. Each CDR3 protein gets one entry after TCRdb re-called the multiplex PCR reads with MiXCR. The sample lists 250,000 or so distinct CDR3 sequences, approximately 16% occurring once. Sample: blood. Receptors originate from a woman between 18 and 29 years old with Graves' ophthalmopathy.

The DNA of the CDR3 is TGTGCCAGCAGCGTAGCTCCGGACAGGACTTACGAGCAGTACTTC. Amino acid sequence: CASSVAPDRTYEQYF. The chain joins TRBV9 to TRBJ2-7, with TRBD1 matching 7 bases. Germline V gene lookup returns CDR1 SGDLS and CDR2 YYNGEE. The CDR3 is 15 amino acids. J gave up 4 bases and V 0 bases, and 7 bases lay outside the gene matches. The entire variable domain, with the rest obtained from reference TRBV9 and TRBJ2-7, is as follows: DSGVTQTPKHLITATGQRVTLRCSPRSGDLSVYWYQQSLDQGLQFLIQYYNGEERAKGNILERFSAQQFPDLHSELNLSSLELGDSALYFCASSVAPDRTYEQYFGPGTRLTVT.

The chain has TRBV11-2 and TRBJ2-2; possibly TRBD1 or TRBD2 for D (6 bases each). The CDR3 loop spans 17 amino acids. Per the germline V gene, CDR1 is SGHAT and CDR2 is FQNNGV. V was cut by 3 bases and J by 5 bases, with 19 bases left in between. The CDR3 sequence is CASSLDPWGARTGELFF. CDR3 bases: TGTGCCAGCAGCTTGGACCCCTGGGGGGCGCGAACCGGGGAGCTGTTTTTT.

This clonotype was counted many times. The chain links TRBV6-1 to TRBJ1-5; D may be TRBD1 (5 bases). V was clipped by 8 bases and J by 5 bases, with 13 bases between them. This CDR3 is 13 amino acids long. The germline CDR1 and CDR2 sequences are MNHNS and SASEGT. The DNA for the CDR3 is TGTGCCAGCGGGGCCGAGAGGCATCAGCCCCAGCATTTT. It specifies CASGAERHQPQHF.

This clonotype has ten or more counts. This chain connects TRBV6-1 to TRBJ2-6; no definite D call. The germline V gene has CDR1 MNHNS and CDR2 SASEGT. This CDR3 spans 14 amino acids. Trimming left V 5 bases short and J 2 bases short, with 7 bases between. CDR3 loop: CASSYSPGANVLTF. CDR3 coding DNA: TGTGCCAGCAGTTACAGTCCTGGGGCCAACGTCCTGACTTTC.

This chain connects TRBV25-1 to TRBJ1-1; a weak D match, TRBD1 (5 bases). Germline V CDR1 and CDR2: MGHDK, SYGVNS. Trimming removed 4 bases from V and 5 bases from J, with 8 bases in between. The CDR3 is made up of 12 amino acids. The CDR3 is CASSAGKTEAFF. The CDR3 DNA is TGTGCCAGCAGTGCAGGGAAGACTGAAGCTTTCTTT.